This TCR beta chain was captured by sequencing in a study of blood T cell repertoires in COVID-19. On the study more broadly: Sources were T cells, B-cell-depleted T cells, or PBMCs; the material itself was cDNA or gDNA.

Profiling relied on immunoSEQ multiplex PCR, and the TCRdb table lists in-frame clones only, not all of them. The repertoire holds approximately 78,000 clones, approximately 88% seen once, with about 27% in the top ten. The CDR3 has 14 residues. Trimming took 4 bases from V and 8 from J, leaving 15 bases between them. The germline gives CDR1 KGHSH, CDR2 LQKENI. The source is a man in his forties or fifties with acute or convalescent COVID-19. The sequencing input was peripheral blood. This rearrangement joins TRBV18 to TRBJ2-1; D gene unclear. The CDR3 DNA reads TGTGCCAGCTCACGATACAGAATTGGCGATGAGCAGTTCTTC. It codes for CASSRYRIGDEQFF.